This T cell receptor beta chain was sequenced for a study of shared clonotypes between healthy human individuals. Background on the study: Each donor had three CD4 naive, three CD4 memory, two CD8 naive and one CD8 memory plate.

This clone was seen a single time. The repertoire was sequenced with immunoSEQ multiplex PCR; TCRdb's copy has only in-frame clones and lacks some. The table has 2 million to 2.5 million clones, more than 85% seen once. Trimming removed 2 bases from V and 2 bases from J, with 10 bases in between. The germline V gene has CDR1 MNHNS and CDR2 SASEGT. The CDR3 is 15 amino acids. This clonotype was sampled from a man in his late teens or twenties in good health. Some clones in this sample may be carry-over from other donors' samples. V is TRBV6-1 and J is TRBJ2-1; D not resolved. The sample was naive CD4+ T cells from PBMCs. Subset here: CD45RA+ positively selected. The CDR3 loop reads CASSEISVTYNEQFF. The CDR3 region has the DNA TGTGCCAGCAGTGAAATTTCAGTCACCTACAATGAGCAGTTCTTC.